The 26 T cell receptor beta chains below come from one sample, sequenced in a study of quantifying T cell responses using KT2 cells. Study context: Reverse transcription used primers in the TCR alpha and beta constant regions.

The cDNA 3' end received a ligated oligonucleotide with a UMI. An equimolar mix of RC1.1 and RC1.2 primed the beta chain across TRBC1 and TRBC2. MiXCR was run by TCRdb on the UMI-ligation and nested PCR reads, yielding one entry per CDR3 protein. The sample lists tens of thousands of distinct CDR3 sequences; more than 9% were seen once. The specimen was PBMCs spiked with cells of the T cell clone KT2. These receptors came from a human donor.

There are a few counts of this clonotype. This sequence joins TRBV5-8 and TRBJ1-5, with a possible D match to TRBD1 (5 bases). Germline V gene lookup returns CDR1 SGHTS and CDR2 YDEGEE. The CDR3 totals 14 residues. The germline V and J ends were trimmed by 1 base and 7 bases, with 12 bases remaining between them. CDR3 loop: CASSLRTTFQPQHF. The CDR3 DNA sequence: TGTGCCAGCAGCTTGAGGACAACCTTCCAGCCCCAGCATTTT.

This clonotype was detected ten times or more. The chain joins TRBV11-1 to TRBJ1-1, with a weak D call TRBD1 (5 bases). Germline CDR1 is SGHAT and CDR2 is FQDESV (reference sequence). CDR3 length: 14 amino acids. V lost 3 bases and J 1 base, leaving 9 bases between the germline ends. Here the CDR3 DNA reads TGTGCCAGCAGCTTCCACAGGTCGAACACTGAAGCTTTCTTT. Translation gives CASSFHRSNTEAFF.

This clonotype was seen a handful of times. The chain joins TRBV9 to TRBJ2-3, with a weak D call TRBD2 (5 bases). Germline values: CDR1 SGDLS, CDR2 YYNGEE. V was pared by 0 bases and J by 0 bases, with 11 bases between. This CDR3 has 16 amino acids. The CDR3 nucleotides read TGTGCCAGCAGCGTAGGAATAGCGATGAGCACAGATACGCAGTATTTT. Translating it yields CASSVGIAMSTDTQYF.

This clonotype was seen ten or more times. The V and J genes are TRBV7-2 and TRBJ2-2, with 11 positions matching TRBD1. Germline-derived CDR1 and CDR2 are SGHTA and FQGNSA. This CDR3 comprises 17 residues. Trimming took 3 bases from V and 2 from J; bases not matched to a gene: 5. Here the CDR3 reads CASSFPRTGGNTGELFF. As DNA, the CDR3 is TGTGCCAGCAGCTTCCCGCGGACAGGGGGCAACACCGGGGAGCTGTTTTTT.

In its sample, this clonotype was seen many times. This chain uses TRBV20-1 with TRBJ2-7, with D perhaps matching TRBD2 (5 bases). V was shortened by 6 bases and J by 2 bases, with 8 bases between the two germline ends. The germline V gene has CDR1 DFQATT and CDR2 SNEGSKA (reference sequence). The CDR3 contains 11 residues. CDR3 nucleotides: TGCAGTGCAGAGGGAGCCTACGAGCAGTACTTC. This translates into CSAEGAYEQYF.

This clonotype was picked up a small number of times. This chain links TRBV18 with TRBJ2-2, with 8 bases fitting TRBD2. The CDR3 runs 19 residues. Per germline, CDR1 KGHSH and CDR2 LQKENI. V shed 1 base and J 3 bases; nucleotides not matched to a gene: 13. CDR3 nucleotide sequence: TGTGCCAGCTCACCACGGAAAACCAAGGGACTAGTCGACACCGGGGAGCTGTTTTTT. Protein product: CASSPRKTKGLVDTGELFF. Combining the CDR3 with reference TRBV18 and TRBJ2-2 gives the whole variable domain NAGVMQNPRHLVRRRGQEARLRCSPMKGHSHVYWYRQLPEEGLKFMVYLQKENIIDESGMPKERFSAEFPKEGPSILRIQQVVRGDSAAYFCASSPRKTKGLVDTGELFFGEGSRLTVL.

The chain combines TRBV6-1 with TRBJ2-5; 9 bases line up with TRBD1. Germline loops: CDR1 MNHNS, CDR2 SASEGT. The CDR3 spans 16 residues. V dropped 2 bases and J dropped 0; count of bases not matched to a gene: 4. The CDR3 reads CASSERDRGYQETQYF. Here the CDR3 DNA reads TGTGCCAGCAGTGAACGTGACAGGGGGTACCAAGAGACCCAGTACTTC.

This chain uses TRBV7-9 with TRBJ1-1; possible D gene TRBD1, 5 bases. V was cut by 8 bases and J by 6 bases, with 16 bases left in between. CDR1 is SEHNR, CDR2 FQNEAQ, per germline (reference sequence). The CDR3 covers 13 residues. The CDR3 DNA follows: TGTGCCAGCGGCCTAAACGAGGGGTCTGAAGCTTTCTTT. Its protein is CASGLNEGSEAFF.

This clonotype was seen more than once but under ten times. J is TRBJ1-4 and V is TRBV12-5, with TRBD1 identical over 8 bases. The CDR3 contains 13 residues. Germline V gene lookup returns CDR1 LGHNT and CDR2 FRNRAP. The J segment lost 5 bases and the V segment lost 6 bases, leaving 2 bases of the junction unmatched. The DNA for the CDR3 is TGTGCTAGTGGCCGGACAGGGAATGAAAAACTGTTTTTT. Amino acid sequence: CASGRTGNEKLFF. Supplemented by reference TRBV12-5 and TRBJ1-4, the full variable domain reads DARVTQTPRHKVTEMGQEVTMRCQPILGHNTVFWYRQTMMQGLELLAYFRNRAPLDDSGMPKDRFSAEMPDATLATLKIQPSEPRDSAVYFCASGRTGNEKLFFGSGTQLSVL.

This clonotype was recorded a few times. In nucleotides, the CDR3 is TGCAGCGTCCAAGGGTACACGCCAACGACCCAGTACTTC. It codes for CSVQGYTPTTQYF. The gene calls are TRBV29-1 and TRBJ2-5; no reliable D call. Germline V gives CDR1 SQVTM, CDR2 ANQGSEA. CDR3 length: 13 amino acids. Trimming removed 6 bases at V and 7 bases at J, with 18 bases between.

CDR3 in DNA: TGTGCCAGCAGCCGTAGAGGACCCCAGTACTTC. Its protein is CASSRRGPQYF. The rearrangement joins TRBV7-9 to TRBJ2-5; D call uncertain. With 5 bases removed from V and 9 bases from J, the gap between germline ends came to 10 bases. Per the germline V gene, CDR1 is SEHNR and CDR2 is FQNEAQ (reference sequence). CDR3 length: 11 residues.

The chain has TRBV14 and TRBJ2-7, with D unclear. Trimming pared 0 bases from V and 0 bases from J, leaving 33 bases between. CDR1 is SGHDN and CDR2 is FVKESK in the germline V gene. The CDR3 consists of 23 residues. The chain's CDR3 is CASSQDSGFATKKNKWVSYEQYF. In nucleotides, the CDR3 is TGTGCCAGCAGCCAAGATTCGGGCTTTGCGACCAAAAAGAATAAGTGGGTCTCCTACGAGCAGTACTTC.

The chain combines TRBV4-1 with TRBJ2-3, with D perhaps TRBD1 or TRBD2 (5 bases each). V gave up 4 bases and J gave up 0 bases, with 14 bases separating them. The CDR3 length is 16 residues. Per germline, CDR1 MGHRA and CDR2 YSYEKL. The DNA for the CDR3 is TGCGCCAGCAGCCGCATCGAGGGACCTAGCACAGATACGCAGTATTTT. Translation: CASSRIEGPSTDTQYF.

The genes are TRBV5-6 and TRBJ2-1; 10 nucleotides align to TRBD2. V was pared by 4 bases and J by 7 bases, with 8 bases of the junction left unmatched. CDR1 and CDR2 from the germline V gene are SGHDT and YYEEEE. The CDR3 is 15 residues long. This CDR3 reads CASSPERGGKNEQFF. CDR3 DNA: TGTGCCAGCAGCCCGGAGCGGGGGGGGAAGAATGAGCAGTTCTTC.

V gene TRBV12-3 or TRBV12-4 combines with J gene TRBJ1-3, with 8 bases identical to TRBD1. V lost 5 bases and J lost 2; bases outside the gene matches: 11. CDR3 size: 17 residues. In DNA, the CDR3 is TGTGCCAGCAGTGATGGACAGGGTAGTATCGCTGGAAACACCATATATTTT. Translated: CASSDGQGSIAGNTIYF.

The chain carries TRBV5-1 and TRBJ2-3; a weak D match, TRBD2 (6 bases). Germline CDR1 and CDR2: SGHRS and YFSETQ. CDR3 size: 14 residues. V dropped 4 bases and J dropped 2 bases, with 11 bases sitting between them. The CDR3 sequence: CASSAGLHTDTQYF. Here the CDR3 DNA reads TGCGCCAGCAGCGCGGGACTCCACACAGATACGCAGTATTTT.

The V and J genes are TRBV5-1 and TRBJ2-3, with TRBD1 as a possible D gene (5 bases). The ends were cut back, 1 base at V and 5 bases at J, with 11 bases in the middle. Germline CDR1 SGHRS, CDR2 YFSETQ. The CDR3 loop spans 14 amino acids. The CDR3 sequence is CASSLTGQGDTQYF. The DNA for the CDR3 is TGCGCCAGCAGCTTGACAGGTCAGGGAGATACGCAGTATTTT.

This clonotype was observed at least ten times. CDR3 bases: TGTGCCAGTAGTAACCGGGCCCAAGAGACCCAGTACTTC. Protein: CASSNRAQETQYF. The genes are TRBV19 and TRBJ2-5; no clear D gene. Trimming removed 4 bases from V and 1 base from J, with 7 bases in between. The germline gives CDR1 LNHDA, CDR2 SQIVND (reference sequence). This CDR3 has 13 residues.

This clonotype was detected many times. This rearrangement joins TRBV4-2 to TRBJ1-6; perhaps TRBD1 as D (6 bases). This CDR3 spans 15 amino acids. The V end was cut by 4 bases, the J end by 8 bases, with 15 bases between. Germline CDR1 reads LGHNA; CDR2 reads YNFKEQ. The DNA of the CDR3 is TGTGCCAGCAGCCGCAGCCAGGGGTTAGATTCACCCCTCCACTTT. It specifies CASSRSQGLDSPLHF.

This clonotype occurred many times. The rearrangement joins TRBV20-1 to TRBJ1-1, with TRBD1 identical over 7 bases. This CDR3 is built from 14 residues. Germline V CDR1 and CDR2: DFQATT, SNEGSKA (reference sequence). The V segment lost 1 base and the J segment 3 bases; nucleotides outside the gene matches: 5. The CDR3 region is CSARGGDRDTEAFF. Here the CDR3 DNA reads TGCAGTGCTAGAGGAGGAGACAGGGACACTGAAGCTTTCTTT.

This clonotype was seen many times. The chain is built from TRBV2 and TRBJ2-3; the D gene is possibly TRBD2 (5 bases). Trimming left V 6 bases short and J 0 bases short, with 10 bases between. CDR1 is SNHLY, CDR2 FYNNEI, per germline. The CDR3 runs 14 residues. The CDR3 DNA follows: TGTGCCAGCAGACGGGATCTAAGCACAGATACGCAGTATTTT. Protein product: CASRRDLSTDTQYF.

This clonotype was observed at least ten times. The V gene is TRBV29-1, the J gene TRBJ2-3; D is unresolved. V was cut by 1 base and J by 4 bases, with 12 bases left in between. There are 14 residues in the CDR3. Germline V CDR1 and CDR2: SQVTM, ANQGSEA. The CDR3 is CSVEGLVLADTQYF. Here the CDR3 DNA reads TGCAGCGTTGAAGGTCTAGTCTTAGCAGATACGCAGTATTTT.

This clonotype has only a few counts. V is TRBV7-9 and J is TRBJ1-6; D is uncertain. Germline V gene lookup returns CDR1 SEHNR and CDR2 FQNEAQ (reference sequence). Trimming pared 5 bases from V and 4 bases from J, leaving 12 bases between. This CDR3 contains 15 residues. CDR3 sequence: CASSTTNRYNSPLHF. Here the CDR3 DNA reads TGTGCCAGCAGCACAACGAATCGATATAATTCACCCCTCCACTTT.

The chain is built from TRBV12-3 or TRBV12-4 and TRBJ2-3; 9 bases are a match to TRBD2. Trimming took 3 bases from V and 4 from J; bases not matched to a gene: 8. The CDR3 extends over 16 amino acids. For the CDR3, the DNA is TGTGCCAGCAGTTTCGGTAGCGGGAGTTCCGCAGATACGCAGTATTTT. Encoded protein: CASSFGSGSSADTQYF.

The rearrangement uses TRBV29-1 and TRBJ2-5; D possibly corresponds to TRBD1 (5 bases). Per the germline V gene, CDR1 is SQVTM and CDR2 is ANQGSEA. Deletions cut 2 bases from V and 2 bases from J, with 18 bases between. This CDR3 is 16 amino acids long. In nucleotides, the CDR3 is TGCAGCGTTGAAATGTTGGCCCCTGGGGCACAAGAGACCCAGTACTTC. Its translation is CSVEMLAPGAQETQYF.

This sequence joins TRBV6-1 and TRBJ2-7; D gene unclear. The CDR3 has 15 residues. From germline, CDR1 is MNHNS and CDR2 SASEGT. V lost 1 base and J 2 bases, leaving 12 bases between the germline ends. CDR3 bases: TGTGCCAGCAGTGAAGTTCGCAGGTTCCCCTACGAGCAGTACTTC. It is translated as CASSEVRRFPYEQYF.